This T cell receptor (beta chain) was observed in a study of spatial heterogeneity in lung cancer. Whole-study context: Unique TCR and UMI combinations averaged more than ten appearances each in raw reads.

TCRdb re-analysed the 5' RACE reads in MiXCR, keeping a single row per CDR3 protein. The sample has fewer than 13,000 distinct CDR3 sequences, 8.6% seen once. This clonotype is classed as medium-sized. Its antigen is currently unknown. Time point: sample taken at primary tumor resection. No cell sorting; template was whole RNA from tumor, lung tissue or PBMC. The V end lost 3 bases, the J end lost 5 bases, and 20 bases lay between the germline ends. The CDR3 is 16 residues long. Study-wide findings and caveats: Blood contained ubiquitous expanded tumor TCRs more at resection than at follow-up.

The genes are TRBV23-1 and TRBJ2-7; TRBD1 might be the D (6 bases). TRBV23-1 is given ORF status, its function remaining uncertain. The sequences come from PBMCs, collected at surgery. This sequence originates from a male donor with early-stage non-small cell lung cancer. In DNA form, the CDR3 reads TGCGCCAGCAGTCAGCCGACAGGTGTCGGTGTCCACGAGCAGTACTTC. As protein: CASSQPTGVGVHEQYF.